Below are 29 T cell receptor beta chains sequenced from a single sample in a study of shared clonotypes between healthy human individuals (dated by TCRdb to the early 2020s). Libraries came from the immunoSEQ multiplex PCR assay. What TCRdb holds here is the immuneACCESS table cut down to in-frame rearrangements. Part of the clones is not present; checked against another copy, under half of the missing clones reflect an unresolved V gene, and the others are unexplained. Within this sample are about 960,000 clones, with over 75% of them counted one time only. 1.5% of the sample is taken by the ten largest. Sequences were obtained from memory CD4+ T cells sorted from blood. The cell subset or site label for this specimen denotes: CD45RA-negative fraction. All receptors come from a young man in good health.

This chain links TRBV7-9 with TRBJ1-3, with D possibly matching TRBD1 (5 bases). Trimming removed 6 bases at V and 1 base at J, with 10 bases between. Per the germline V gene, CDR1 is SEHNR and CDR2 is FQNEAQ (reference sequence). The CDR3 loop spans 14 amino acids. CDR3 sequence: CASRPGASGNTIYF. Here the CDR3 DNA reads TGTGCCAGCAGGCCCGGGGCATCTGGAAACACCATATATTTT.

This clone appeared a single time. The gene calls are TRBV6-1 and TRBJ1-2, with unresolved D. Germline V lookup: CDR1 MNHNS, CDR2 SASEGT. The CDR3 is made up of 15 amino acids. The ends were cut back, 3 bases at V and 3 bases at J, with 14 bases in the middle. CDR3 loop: CASSEKKGLYYGYTF. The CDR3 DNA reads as TGTGCCAGCAGTGAGAAGAAGGGATTATACTATGGCTACACCTTC.

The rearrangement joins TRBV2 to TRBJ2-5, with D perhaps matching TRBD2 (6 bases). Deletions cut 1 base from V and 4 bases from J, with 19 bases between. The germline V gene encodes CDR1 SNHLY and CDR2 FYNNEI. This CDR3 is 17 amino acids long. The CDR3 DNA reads TGTGCCAGCAGTGAAGTCGGCAGGCCCGGGCGGGGAGAGACCCAGTACTTC. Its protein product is CASSEVGRPGRGETQYF.

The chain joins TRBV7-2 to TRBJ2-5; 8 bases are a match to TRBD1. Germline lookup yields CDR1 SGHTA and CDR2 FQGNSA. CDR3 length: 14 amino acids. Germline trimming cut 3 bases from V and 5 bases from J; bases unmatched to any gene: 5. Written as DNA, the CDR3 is TGTGCCAGCAGCTTCTATGACAGGGGTGAGACCCAGTACTTC. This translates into CASSFYDRGETQYF.

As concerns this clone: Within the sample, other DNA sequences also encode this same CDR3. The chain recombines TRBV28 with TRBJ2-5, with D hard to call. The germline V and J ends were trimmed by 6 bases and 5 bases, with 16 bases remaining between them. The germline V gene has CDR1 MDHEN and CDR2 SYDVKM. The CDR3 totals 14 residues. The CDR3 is CASSLSGVGETQYF. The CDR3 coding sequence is TGTGCCAGCAGCCTCTCTGGGGTAGGGGAGACCCAGTACTTC.

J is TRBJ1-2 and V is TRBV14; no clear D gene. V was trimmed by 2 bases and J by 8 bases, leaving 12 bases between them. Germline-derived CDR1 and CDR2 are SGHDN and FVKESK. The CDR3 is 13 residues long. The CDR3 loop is CASSQLASSGYTF. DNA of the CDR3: TGTGCCAGCAGCCAACTGGCCTCCAGCGGCTACACCTTC.

CDR3 protein: CASSFLGKDPYGYTF. The CDR3 DNA reads TGTGCCAGCAGCTTCTTAGGGAAGGATCCCTATGGCTACACCTTC. The chain has TRBV9 and TRBJ1-2; unclear D gene. Germline V gives CDR1 SGDLS, CDR2 YYNGEE. The V gene lost 4 bases and the J gene lost 4 bases, with 17 bases spanning the gap. This CDR3 comprises 15 residues.

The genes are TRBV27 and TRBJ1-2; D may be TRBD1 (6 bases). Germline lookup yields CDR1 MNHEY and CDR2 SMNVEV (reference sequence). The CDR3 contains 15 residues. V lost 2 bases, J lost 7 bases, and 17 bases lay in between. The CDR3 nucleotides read TGTGCCAGCAGTTTAATCTCGGGGGGCACGGGTGGCTACACCTTC. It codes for CASSLISGGTGGYTF.

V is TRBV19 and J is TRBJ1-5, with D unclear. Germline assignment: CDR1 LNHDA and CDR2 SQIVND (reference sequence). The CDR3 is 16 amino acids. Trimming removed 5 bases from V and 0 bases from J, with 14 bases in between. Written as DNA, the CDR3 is TGTGCCAGTAGTCTTGGCCAGTCTTATAGCAATCAGCCCCAGCATTTT. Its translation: CASSLGQSYSNQPQHF.

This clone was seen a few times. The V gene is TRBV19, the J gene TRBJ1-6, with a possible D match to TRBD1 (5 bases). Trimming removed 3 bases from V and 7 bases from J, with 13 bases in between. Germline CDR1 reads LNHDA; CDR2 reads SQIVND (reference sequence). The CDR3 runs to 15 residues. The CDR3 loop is CASSMGDWENSPLHF. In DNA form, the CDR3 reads TGTGCCAGTAGTATGGGGGATTGGGAAAATTCACCCCTCCACTTT.

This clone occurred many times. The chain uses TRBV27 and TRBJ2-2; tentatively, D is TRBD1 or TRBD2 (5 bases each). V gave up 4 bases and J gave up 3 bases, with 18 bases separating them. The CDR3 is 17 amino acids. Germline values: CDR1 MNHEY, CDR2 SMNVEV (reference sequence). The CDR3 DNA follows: TGTGCCAGCAGTTCCCTTGGGGGACGGGGTTACACCGGGGAGCTGTTTTTT. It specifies CASSSLGGRGYTGELFF.

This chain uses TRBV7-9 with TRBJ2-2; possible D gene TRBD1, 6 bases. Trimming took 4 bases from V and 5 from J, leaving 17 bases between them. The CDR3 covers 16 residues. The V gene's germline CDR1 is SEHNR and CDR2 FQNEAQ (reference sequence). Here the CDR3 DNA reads TGTGCCAGCAGCTCTGACCGGGGACACAGAACCGGGGAGCTGTTTTTT. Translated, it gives CASSSDRGHRTGELFF.

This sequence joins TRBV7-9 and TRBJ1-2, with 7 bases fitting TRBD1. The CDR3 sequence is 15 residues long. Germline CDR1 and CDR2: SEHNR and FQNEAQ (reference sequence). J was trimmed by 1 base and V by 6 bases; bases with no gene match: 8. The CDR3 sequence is CASSYLQGVNYGYTF. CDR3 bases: TGTGCCAGCAGTTATCTCCAGGGGGTTAACTATGGCTACACCTTC.

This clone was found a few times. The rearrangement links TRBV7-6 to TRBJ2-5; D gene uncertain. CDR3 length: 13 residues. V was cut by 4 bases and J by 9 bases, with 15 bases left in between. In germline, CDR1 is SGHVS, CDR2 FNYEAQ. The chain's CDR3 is CASSYALPEAQYF. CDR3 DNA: TGTGCCAGCAGCTACGCGCTTCCTGAGGCCCAGTACTTC.

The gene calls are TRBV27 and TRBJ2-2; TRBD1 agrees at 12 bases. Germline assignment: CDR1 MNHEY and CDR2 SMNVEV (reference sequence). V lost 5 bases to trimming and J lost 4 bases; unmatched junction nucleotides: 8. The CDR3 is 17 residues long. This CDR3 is CASSRAGTGGATGELFF. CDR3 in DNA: TGTGCCAGCAGTAGAGCCGGGACAGGGGGCGCCACCGGGGAGCTGTTTTTT.

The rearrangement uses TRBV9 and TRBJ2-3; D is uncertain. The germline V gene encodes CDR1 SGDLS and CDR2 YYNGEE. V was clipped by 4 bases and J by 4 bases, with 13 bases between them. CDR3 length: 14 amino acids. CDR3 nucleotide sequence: TGTGCCAGCAGCCCACTTCCCCCTCCAGATACGCAGTATTTT. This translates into CASSPLPPPDTQYF.

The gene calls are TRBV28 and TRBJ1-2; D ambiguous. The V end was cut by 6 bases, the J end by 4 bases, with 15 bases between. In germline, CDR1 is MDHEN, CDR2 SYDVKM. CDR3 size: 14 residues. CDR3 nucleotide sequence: TGTGCCAGCAGCCCCCTCGGGAGCATCTATGGCTACACCTTC. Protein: CASSPLGSIYGYTF.

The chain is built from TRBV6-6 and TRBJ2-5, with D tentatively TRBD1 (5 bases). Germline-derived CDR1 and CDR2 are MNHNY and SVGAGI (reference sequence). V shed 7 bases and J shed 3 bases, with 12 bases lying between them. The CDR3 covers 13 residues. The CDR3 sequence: CASTKGREETQYF. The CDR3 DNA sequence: TGTGCCAGCACCAAGGGCAGGGAAGAGACCCAGTACTTC.

CDR3 residues: CASSSPGGVNYGYTF. CDR3 nucleotides: TGTGCCAGCAGCTCCCCCGGGGGGGTGAACTATGGCTACACCTTC. The chain has TRBV7-2 and TRBJ1-2; perhaps TRBD1 as D (5 bases). CDR1 and CDR2 (germline): SGHTA, FQGNSA. This CDR3 region has 15 residues. Trimming took off 4 bases at V and 2 bases at J, with 14 bases between the two ends.

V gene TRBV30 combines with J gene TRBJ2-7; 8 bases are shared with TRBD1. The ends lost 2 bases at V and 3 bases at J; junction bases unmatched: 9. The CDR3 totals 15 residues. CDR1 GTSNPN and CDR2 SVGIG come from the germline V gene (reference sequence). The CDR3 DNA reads TGTGCCTGGAGTCCCTTCACCGGGACAGGCTACGAGCAGTACTTC. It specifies CAWSPFTGTGYEQYF. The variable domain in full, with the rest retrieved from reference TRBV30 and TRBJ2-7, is SQTIHQWPATLVQPVGSPLSLECTVEGTSNPNLYWYRQAAGRGLQLLFYSVGIGQISSEVPQNLSASRPQDRQFILSSKKLLLSDSGFYLCAWSPFTGTGYEQYFGPGTRLTVT.

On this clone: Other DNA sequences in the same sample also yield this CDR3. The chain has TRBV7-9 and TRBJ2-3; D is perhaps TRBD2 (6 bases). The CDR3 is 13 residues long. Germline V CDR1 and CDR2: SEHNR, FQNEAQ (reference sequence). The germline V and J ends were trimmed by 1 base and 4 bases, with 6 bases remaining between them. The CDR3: CASSLGGADTQYF. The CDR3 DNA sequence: TGTGCCAGCAGCTTAGGGGGGGCAGATACGCAGTATTTT. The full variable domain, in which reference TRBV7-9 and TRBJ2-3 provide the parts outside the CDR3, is DTGVSQNPRHKITKRGQNVTFRCDPISEHNRLYWYRQTLGQGPEFLTYFQNEAQLEKSRLLSDRFSAERPKGSFSTLEIQRTEQGDSAMYLCASSLGGADTQYFGPGTRLTVL.

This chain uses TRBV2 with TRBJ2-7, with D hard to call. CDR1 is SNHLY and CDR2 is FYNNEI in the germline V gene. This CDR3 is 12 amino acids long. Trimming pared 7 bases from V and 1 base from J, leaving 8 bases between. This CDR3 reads CASMPNSYEQYF. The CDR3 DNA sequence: TGTGCCAGCATGCCGAATTCCTACGAGCAGTACTTC.

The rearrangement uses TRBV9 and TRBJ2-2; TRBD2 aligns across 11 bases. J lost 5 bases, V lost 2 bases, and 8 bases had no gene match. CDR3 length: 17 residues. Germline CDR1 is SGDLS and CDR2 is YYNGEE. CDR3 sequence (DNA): TGTGCCAGCAGCGTGGGGGGACTAGCGGTAGGAACCGGGGAGCTGTTTTTT. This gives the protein CASSVGGLAVGTGELFF.

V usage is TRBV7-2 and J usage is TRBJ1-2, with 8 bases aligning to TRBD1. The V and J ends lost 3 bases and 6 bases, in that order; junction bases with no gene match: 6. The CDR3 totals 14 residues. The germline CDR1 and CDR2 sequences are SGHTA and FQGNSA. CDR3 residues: CASSFSPQGDGYTF. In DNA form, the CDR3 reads TGTGCCAGCAGCTTCTCTCCACAGGGGGATGGCTACACCTTC.

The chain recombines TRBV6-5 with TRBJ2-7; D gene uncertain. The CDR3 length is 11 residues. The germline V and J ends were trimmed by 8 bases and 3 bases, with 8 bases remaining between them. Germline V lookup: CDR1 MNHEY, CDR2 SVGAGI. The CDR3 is CASGNSYEQYF. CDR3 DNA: TGTGCCAGCGGAAACAGCTACGAGCAGTACTTC.

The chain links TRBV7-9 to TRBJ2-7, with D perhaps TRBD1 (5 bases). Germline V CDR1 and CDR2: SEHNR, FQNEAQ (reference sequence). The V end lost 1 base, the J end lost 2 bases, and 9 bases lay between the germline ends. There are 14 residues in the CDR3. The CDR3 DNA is TGTGCCAGCAGCTTAGACGGCAGGGCCTACGAGCAGTACTTC. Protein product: CASSLDGRAYEQYF.

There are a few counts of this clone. The CDR3 bases are TGTGCCAGCCAGGAACAGCCTAACACCGGGGAGCTGTTTTTT. Protein sequence: CASQEQPNTGELFF. The J gene is TRBJ2-2, the V gene TRBV2; the D is unclear. There are 14 residues in the CDR3. Germline values: CDR1 SNHLY, CDR2 FYNNEI. The ends were cut back, 8 bases at V and 2 bases at J, with 12 bases in the middle.

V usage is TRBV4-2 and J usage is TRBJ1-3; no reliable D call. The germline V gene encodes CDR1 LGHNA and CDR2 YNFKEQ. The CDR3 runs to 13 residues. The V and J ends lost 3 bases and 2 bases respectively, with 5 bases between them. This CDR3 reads CASSQQPGNTIYF. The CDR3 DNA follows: TGTGCCAGCAGCCAGCAACCTGGAAACACCATATATTTT.

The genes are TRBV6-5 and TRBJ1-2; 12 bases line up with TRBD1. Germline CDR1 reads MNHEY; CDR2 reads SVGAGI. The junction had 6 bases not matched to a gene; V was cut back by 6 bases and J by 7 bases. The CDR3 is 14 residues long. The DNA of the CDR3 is TGTGCCAGCAGGACTCGGGACAGGGGGCTTGGCTACACCTTC. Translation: CASRTRDRGLGYTF.